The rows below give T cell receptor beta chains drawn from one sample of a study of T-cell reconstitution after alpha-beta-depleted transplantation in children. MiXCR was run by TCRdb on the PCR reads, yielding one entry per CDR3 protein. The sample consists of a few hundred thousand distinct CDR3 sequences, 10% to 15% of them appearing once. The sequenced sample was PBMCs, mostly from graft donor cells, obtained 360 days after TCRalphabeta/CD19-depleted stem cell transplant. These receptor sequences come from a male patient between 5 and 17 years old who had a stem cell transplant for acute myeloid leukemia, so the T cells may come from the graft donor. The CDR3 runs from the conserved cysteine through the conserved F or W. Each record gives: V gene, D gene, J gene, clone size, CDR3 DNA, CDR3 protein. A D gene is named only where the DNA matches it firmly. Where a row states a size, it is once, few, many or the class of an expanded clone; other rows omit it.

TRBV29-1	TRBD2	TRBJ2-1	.	TGCAGCGTTGACCTAGCGGGAGGGCCCCACAATGAGCAGTTCTTC	CSVDLAGGPHNEQFF
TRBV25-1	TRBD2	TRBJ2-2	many	TGTGCCAGCAGTGAATGGGGCGGGAGGCCAGACACCGGGGAGCTGTTTTTT	CASSEWGGRPDTGELFF
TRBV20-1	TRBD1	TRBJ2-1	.	TGCAGTGCCTCCCGGGACAGGGAGTACAATGAGCAGTTCTTC	CSASRDREYNEQFF
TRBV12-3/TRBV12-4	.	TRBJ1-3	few	TGTGCCAGCAGTTTCTCGGGTCTTGGAAACACCATATATTTT	CASSFSGLGNTIYF
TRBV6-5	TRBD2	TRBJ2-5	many	TGTGCCAGCAGTTACTTGGCTAGCGGGAGGAGAGAGACCCAGTACTTC	CASSYLASGRRETQYF
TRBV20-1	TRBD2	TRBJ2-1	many	TGCAGTGAGTCAGGGACTAGCGGGAGGTATGAGCAGTTCTTC	CSESGTSGRYEQFF
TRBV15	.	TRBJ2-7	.	TGTGCCACCAGCAGGGGTAGACAGTACGAGCAGTACTTC	CATSRGRQYEQYF
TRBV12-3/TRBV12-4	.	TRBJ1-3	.	TGTGCCATTTCGCCCAGGTCTGGAAACACCATATATTTT	CAISPRSGNTIYF
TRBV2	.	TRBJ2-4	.	TGTGCCAGCAGTGAAGGGTCAGTTCAAAACATTCAGTACTTC	CASSEGSVQNIQYF
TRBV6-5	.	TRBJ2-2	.	TGTGCCAGCAGTTACGCCGGGACTCCCGTGGCCGGGGAGCTGTTTTTT	CASSYAGTPVAGELFF
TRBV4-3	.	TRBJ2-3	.	TGCGCCAGCAGCCGTAACGCGGGTCACACAGATACGCAGTATTTT	CASSRNAGHTDTQYF
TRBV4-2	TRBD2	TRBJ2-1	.	TGTGCCAGCAGCCACGGGGCAGGGACTAGCGTCGGGGAGCAGTTCTTC	CASSHGAGTSVGEQFF
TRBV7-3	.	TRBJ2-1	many	TGTGCCAGCAGCTTAACGATCTTAGCCCAGCAGTTCTTC	CASSLTILAQQFF
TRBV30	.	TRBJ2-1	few	TGTGCCTGGAGTGCGGCACCTAATTACAATGAGCAGTTCTTC	CAWSAAPNYNEQFF
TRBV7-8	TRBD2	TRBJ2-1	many	TGTGCCAGCAGCTCTCTAGCGGGGCCCAATGAGCAGTTCTTC	CASSSLAGPNEQFF
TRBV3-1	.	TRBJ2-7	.	TGTGCCAGCAGCCAAGATTGGGGTACGGTAACCTACGAGCAGTACTTC	CASSQDWGTVTYEQYF